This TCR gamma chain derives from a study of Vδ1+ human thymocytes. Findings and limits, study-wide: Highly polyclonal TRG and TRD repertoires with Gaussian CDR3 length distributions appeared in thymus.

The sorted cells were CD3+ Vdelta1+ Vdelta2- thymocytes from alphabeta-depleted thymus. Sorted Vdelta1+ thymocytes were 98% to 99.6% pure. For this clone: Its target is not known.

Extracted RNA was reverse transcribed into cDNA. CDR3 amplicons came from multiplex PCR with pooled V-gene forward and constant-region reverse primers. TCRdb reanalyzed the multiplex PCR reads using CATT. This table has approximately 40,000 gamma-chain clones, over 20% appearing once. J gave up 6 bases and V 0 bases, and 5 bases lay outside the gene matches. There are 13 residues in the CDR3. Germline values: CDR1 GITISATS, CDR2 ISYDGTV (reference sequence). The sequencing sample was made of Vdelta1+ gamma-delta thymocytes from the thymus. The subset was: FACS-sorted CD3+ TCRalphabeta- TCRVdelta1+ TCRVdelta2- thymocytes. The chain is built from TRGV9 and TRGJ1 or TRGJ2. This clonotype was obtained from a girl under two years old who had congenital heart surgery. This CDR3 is CALWEVDGYKKLF. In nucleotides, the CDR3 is TGTGCCTTGTGGGAGGTGGATGGTTATAAGAAACTCTTT.